These T cell receptor beta chains were read from a single sample in a study of T cells after yellow fever vaccination. TCRdb redid the calling of the 5' RACE reads with MiXCR, one entry per CDR3 protein. Of a few hundred thousand distinct CDR3 sequences listed, 13% are singletons. The material was CD4+ T cells sorted from PBMCs, obtained 45 days after the yellow fever booster vaccination. The receptors originated from a man aged 30-40 years who received the YFV17D yellow fever vaccine. CDR3s include the opening cysteine and the closing phenylalanine or tryptophan.

v_call	cdr3_aa
TRBV20-1	CSARVSGGSGRGYNEQFF
TRBV7-2	CATGASNSPEAFF
TRBV20-1	CSAASGAAGDTQYF
TRBV3-1	CASQVRAGETQYF
TRBV21-1	CASSKAKVGAFYGYTF
TRBV5-5	CASSWSGVTDTQYF
TRBV7-2	CASSSLSGPTYEQYF
TRBV6-1	CASSVQGAVDEQFF
TRBV5-1	CASSLRPREGETQYF
TRBV18	CASLPDRDSYEQYF
TRBV12-3/TRBV12-4	CASNPGTSGVFTTYEQYF
TRBV20-1	CSARVGGTETQYF
TRBV4-3	CASSQRRDSFYNEQFF
TRBV7-9	CASSFAETQYF
TRBV7-2	CASSRGTSGRVYNEQFF
TRBV10-2	CASPMEGEQYF
TRBV15	CATSRDPGGYNEQFF
TRBV5-1	CASSLGSVRNYGYTF
TRBV20-1	CSAFNEKLFF
TRBV29-1	CSAQGLAETQYF
TRBV10-3	CAISDAYTGELFF
TRBV7-2	CASSLRGAGNTDTQYF
TRBV5-4	CASSLAGTETGELFF
TRBV20-1	CSAEGQNYEQYF
TRBV5-1	CASSLAGEVEQFF
TRBV7-2	CASSSPGRTSYEQYF
TRBV29-1	CSVRAGGRGDTQYF
TRBV12-3/TRBV12-4	CASSTRHQETQYF
TRBV9	CASSVGVLVQETQYF
TRBV14	CASSSLPGTGKETQYF
TRBV10-3	CAIRDTGWDGELFF
TRBV18	CASSLNEGQGQPQHF
TRBV12-3/TRBV12-4	CASSPRGPGRGEQYF
TRBV7-2	CASSIGTGLYEQYF
TRBV5-1	CASSSSGRNEQFF
TRBV15	CATSRGGGGDTQYF
TRBV11-2	CASSLTSGSDYEQYF
TRBV7-2	CASKAATSGRNEQFF
TRBV20-1	CSARLVGTNEQFF
TRBV20-1	CSAPGRRVAYNEQFF
TRBV12-1	CASGPGRQGGTGELFF
TRBV29-1	CSVEDDKNTEAFF
TRBV7-9	CASSYQGLARETQYF
TRBV5-1	CASSLGGASLAFQNNEQFF
TRBV11-2	CASSLDRGGIQYF